Shown below are 29 T cell receptor beta chains from a single sample sequenced in a study of monozygotic twins with cystic fibrosis. TCRdb's copy holds only in-frame clones and misses some; the assay was immunoSEQ multiplex PCR. The sample lists under 25,000 clones, approximately 97% seen once, with roughly 0.15% in the top ten. The sample was blood. Receptor source: a girl between 5 and 17 years old with cystic fibrosis.

V is TRBV11-2 and J is TRBJ1-1; D perhaps matches TRBD1 (5 bases). Per germline, CDR1 SGHAT and CDR2 FQNNGV. The ends were cut back, 5 bases at V and 0 bases at J, with 16 bases in the middle. CDR3 size: 16 residues. CDR3 amino acids: CASSLWTRGVNTEAFF. The CDR3, as DNA: TGTGCCAGCAGCCTTTGGACCCGGGGGGTGAACACTGAAGCTTTCTTT.

The rearrangement joins TRBV4-3 to TRBJ2-3; D is unclear. The CDR3 covers 15 residues. The V gene lost 2 bases and the J gene lost 4 bases, with 13 bases spanning the gap. Germline V CDR1 and CDR2: LGHNA, YSLEER. This chain's CDR3 is CASSQQHRDADTQYF. The CDR3 DNA reads TGCGCCAGCAGCCAACAACACCGAGACGCAGATACGCAGTATTTT.

V is TRBV5-1 and J is TRBJ2-3, with unresolved D. V shed 2 bases and J shed 6 bases, with 13 bases lying between them. CDR1 and CDR2 from the germline V gene are SGHRS and YFSETQ. CDR3 length: 14 residues. The CDR3 DNA follows: TGCGCCAGCAGCTTCCGGGTAGAAGCGGATACGCAGTATTTT. Translating gives CASSFRVEADTQYF.

This chain joins TRBV25-1 and TRBJ1-2; TRBD1 is a possible D gene (6 bases). CDR3 size: 15 residues. Germline loops: CDR1 MGHDK, CDR2 SYGVNS. V lost 4 bases, J lost 1 base, and 13 bases lay in between. CDR3 region: CASSAAGVINYGYTF. The CDR3 bases are TGTGCCAGCAGTGCGGCAGGGGTGATTAACTATGGCTACACCTTC.

This chain uses TRBV7-3 with TRBJ2-3, with D possibly TRBD1 on 5 matching bases. This CDR3 has 14 residues. Trimming took off 5 bases at V and 3 bases at J, with 12 bases between the two ends. The germline gives CDR1 SGHTA, CDR2 FQGTGA. The CDR3 DNA follows: TGTGCCAGCAGCGCAATCCCAGGGACAGATACGCAGTATTTT. Translated: CASSAIPGTDTQYF. Full variable domain (outside the CDR3, taken from reference TRBV7-3 and TRBJ2-3): GAGVSQTPSNKVTEKGKYVELRCDPISGHTALYWYRQSLGQGPEFLIYFQGTGAADDSGLPNDRFFAVRPEGSVSTLKIQRTERGDSAVYLCASSAIPGTDTQYFGPGTRLTVL.

The J gene is TRBJ2-3, the V gene TRBV5-8, with D maybe TRBD1 (6 bases). V was clipped by 3 bases and J by 1 base, with 9 bases between them. Germline CDR1 reads SGHTS; CDR2 reads YDEGEE. This CDR3 is built from 14 residues. Here the CDR3 reads CASSSRQGTDTQYF. CDR3 nucleotides: TGTGCCAGCAGCTCCAGACAGGGCACAGATACGCAGTATTTT.

The V call is TRBV30, the J call TRBJ2-2; TRBD2 matches 7 bases. The length of the CDR3 is 16 residues. The V gene's germline CDR1 is GTSNPN and CDR2 SVGIG (reference sequence). Trimming removed 3 bases from V and 7 bases from J; junction bases left unmatched: 14. The CDR3 DNA sequence: TGTGCCTGGAGCCCTAAATACGGGGGAGGGGTCGGGGAGCTGTTTTTT. Residues: CAWSPKYGGGVGELFF.

This chain joins TRBV30 and TRBJ1-1; D not certain. This CDR3 spans 11 amino acids. V was pared by 4 bases and J by 4 bases, with 7 bases between. In germline, CDR1 is GTSNPN, CDR2 SVGIG (reference sequence). The CDR3: CAWNRITEAFF. The CDR3, as DNA: TGTGCCTGGAACCGAATCACTGAAGCTTTCTTT.

This chain joins TRBV14 and TRBJ2-3, with a tentative D call TRBD2 (5 bases). The CDR3 has 16 residues. With 4 bases removed from V and 0 bases from J, the gap between germline ends came to 14 bases. Germline V gene lookup returns CDR1 SGHDN and CDR2 FVKESK. This CDR3 reads CASSPKSGASTDTQYF. CDR3 sequence (DNA): TGTGCCAGCAGCCCGAAGAGCGGAGCAAGCACAGATACGCAGTATTTT.

The J gene is TRBJ2-4, the V gene TRBV5-8; no clear D. The CDR3 runs to 13 residues. Germline lookup yields CDR1 SGHTS and CDR2 YDEGEE. The V and J ends lost 1 base and 3 bases respectively, with 5 bases between them. The CDR3 region is CASSLFVKNIQYF. The DNA for the CDR3 is TGTGCCAGCAGCTTGTTTGTCAAAAACATTCAGTACTTC.

This chain uses TRBV10-2 with TRBJ1-4, with 9 bases that match TRBD1. The CDR3 totals 15 residues. J gave up 1 base and V 10 bases, and 7 bases lay outside the gene matches. Germline CDR1 WSHSY, CDR2 SAAADI. CDR3 DNA: TGCGCCACCCGAGACAGGGGGGGAACTAATGAAAAACTGTTTTTT. It specifies CATRDRGGTNEKLFF.

The chain employs TRBV6-5 and TRBJ1-2; D might be TRBD1 (5 bases). The CDR3 has 15 amino acids. V shed 2 bases and J shed 2 bases, with 12 bases lying between them. CDR1 and CDR2 from the germline V gene are MNHEY and SVGAGI. As DNA, the CDR3 is TGTGCCAGCAGTTACGATACGGCAGGGAACTATGGCTACACCTTC. Its translation: CASSYDTAGNYGYTF.

The V call is TRBV4-1, the J call TRBJ1-2; weak D call: TRBD1 (5 bases). The CDR3 has 13 residues. The germline gives CDR1 MGHRA, CDR2 YSYEKL. V lost 3 bases and J lost 6, with 11 bases in between. For the CDR3, the DNA is TGCGCCAGCAGCCATGCGCAGGGTGATGGCTACACCTTC. Amino acids: CASSHAQGDGYTF.

This chain joins TRBV29-1 and TRBJ1-5; D unresolved. Trimming left V 0 bases short and J 15 bases short, with 24 bases between. CDR1 and CDR2 (germline): SQVTM, ANQGSEA. CDR3 length equals 15 residues. This CDR3 is CSVEDRRKREVCAHF. The CDR3 DNA reads TGCAGCGTTGAAGATAGGCGGAAAAGGGAAGTATGTGCGCATTTT.

This chain connects TRBV7-6 to TRBJ2-3; D ambiguous. The CDR3 totals 14 residues. The V end was cut by 0 bases, the J end by 0 bases, with 4 bases between. CDR1 SGHVS and CDR2 FNYEAQ come from the germline V gene. CDR3 protein: CASSLAGSTDTQYF. The CDR3 DNA reads as TGTGCCAGCAGCTTAGCGGGTAGCACAGATACGCAGTATTTT. The complete variable domain, with remaining parts taken from reference TRBV7-6 and TRBJ2-3, reads GAGVSQSPRYKVTKRGQDVALRCDPISGHVSLYWYRQALGQGPEFLTYFNYEAQQDKSGLPNDRFSAERPEGSISTLTIQRTEQRDSAMYRCASSLAGSTDTQYFGPGTRLTVL.

V gene TRBV15 combines with J gene TRBJ2-7; D gene ambiguous. V was cut by 5 bases and J by 4 bases, with 9 bases left in between. Germline CDR1 and CDR2: LNHNV and YYDKDF (reference sequence). The CDR3 extends over 12 amino acids. CDR3 DNA sequence: TGTGCCACCAGCGGCACAGAGTACGAGCAGTACTTC. Amino acids: CATSGTEYEQYF.

This chain links TRBV21-1 with TRBJ1-5; the D call of TRBD1 is as the table states it, not checked on the DNA. TRBV21-1 is described as a pseudogene. The CDR3 consists of 12 residues. CDR3 bases: TGTGCCAGCGCAGGGGCTAATCAGCCCCAGCATTTT. Amino acid sequence: CASAGANQPQHF.

The chain recombines TRBV28 with TRBJ2-1; D may be TRBD1 (5 bases). Trimming removed 6 bases at V and 5 bases at J, with 11 bases between. Germline-derived CDR1 and CDR2 are MDHEN and SYDVKM. The CDR3 length is 13 residues. The CDR3 bases are TGTGCCAGCAGGCAGGGTTTTAACAATGAGCAGTTCTTC. It specifies CASRQGFNNEQFF.

Written as DNA, the CDR3 is TGCAGCGTTGTGGGCCAGGGTGGTGGGGAGACCCAGTACTTC. It is translated as CSVVGQGGGETQYF. The genes are TRBV29-1 and TRBJ2-5, with D perhaps TRBD1 (5 bases). The V end lost 4 bases, the J end lost 5 bases, and 17 bases lay between the germline ends. Germline values: CDR1 SQVTM, CDR2 ANQGSEA. This CDR3 has 14 residues.

This rearrangement joins TRBV4-1 to TRBJ1-2; D not resolved. Trimming pared 4 bases from V and 6 bases from J, leaving 18 bases between. This CDR3 contains 15 residues. Per germline, CDR1 MGHRA and CDR2 YSYEKL. The CDR3 nucleotides are TGCGCCAGCAGCCGACCGGGTCCTATGAACGATGGCTACACCTTC. This encodes CASSRPGPMNDGYTF.

The gene calls are TRBV6-5 and TRBJ1-1; a possible D gene is TRBD1 (5 bases). Germline CDR1 reads MNHEY; CDR2 reads SVGAGI. This CDR3 is 13 amino acids long. The V gene lost 4 bases and the J gene lost 10 bases, with 16 bases spanning the gap. The CDR3 here is CASSSYRAGSAFF. The CDR3 DNA is TGTGCCAGCAGTTCCTATCGGGCAGGGTCAGCTTTCTTT.

This chain joins TRBV28 and TRBJ2-7; D not certain. Germline loops: CDR1 MDHEN, CDR2 SYDVKM. Deletions cut 2 bases from V and 2 bases from J, with 13 bases between. CDR3 length: 15 residues. Here the CDR3 DNA reads TGTGCCAGCAGTTTAGTCCAGGAACTAACCTACGAGCAGTACTTC. Translation: CASSLVQELTYEQYF. The full variable domain, its missing parts supplied by reference TRBV28 and TRBJ2-7, is DVKVTQSSRYLVKRTGEKVFLECVQDMDHENMFWYRQDPGLGLRLIYFSYDVKMKEKGDIPEGYSVSREKKERFSLILESASTNQTSMYLCASSLVQELTYEQYFGPGTRLTVT.

This clone was seen just once. The rearrangement joins TRBV2 to TRBJ1-1, with D uncertain. V lost 6 bases to trimming and J lost 0 bases, with 5 bases between them. Germline V gene lookup returns CDR1 SNHLY and CDR2 FYNNEI. This CDR3 spans 12 amino acids. Written as DNA, the CDR3 is TGTGCCAGCAGGAAAGTGAACACTGAAGCTTTCTTT. Protein: CASRKVNTEAFF.

The rearrangement links TRBV2 to TRBJ2-7, with D possibly TRBD2 on 5 matching bases. V was pared by 7 bases and J by 4 bases, with 14 bases between. The CDR3 sequence is 13 residues long. Germline CDR1 reads SNHLY; CDR2 reads FYNNEI. The CDR3 spells CASNGLAAYEQYV. CDR3 in DNA: TGTGCCAGCAACGGACTGGCGGCATACGAGCAGTACGTC.

The V and J genes are TRBV7-2 and TRBJ2-7; D ambiguous. Trimming removed 1 base from V and 3 bases from J, with 10 bases in between. Germline CDR1 and CDR2: SGHTA and FQGNSA. The CDR3 length is 14 residues. CDR3 nucleotide sequence: TGTGCCAGCAGCTTAGTCAGCTGGGGCTACGAGCAGTACTTC. Translation: CASSLVSWGYEQYF. The complete variable domain, with remaining parts taken from reference TRBV7-2 and TRBJ2-7, reads GAGVSQSPSNKVTEKGKDVELRCDPISGHTALYWYRQSLGQGLEFLIYFQGNSAPDKSGLPSDRFSAERTGGSVSTLTIQRTQQEDSAVYLCASSLVSWGYEQYFGPGTRLTVT.

This rearrangement joins TRBV5-4 to TRBJ2-3; TRBD2 matches 8 bases. The J segment lost 1 base and the V segment lost 4 bases, leaving 5 bases of the junction unmatched. The CDR3 length is 15 residues. CDR1 and CDR2 (germline): SGHNT, YYREEE (reference sequence). The CDR3, as DNA: TGTGCCAGCAGCCCCCCAGCGGGAGGCACAGATACGCAGTATTTT. Protein product: CASSPPAGGTDTQYF. Complete variable domain (other parts from reference TRBV5-4 and TRBJ2-3): ETGVTQSPTHLIKTRGQQVTLRCSSQSGHNTVSWYQQALGQGPQFIFQYYREEENGRGNFPPRFSGLQFPNYSSELNVNALELDDSALYLCASSPPAGGTDTQYFGPGTRLTVL.

The chain is built from TRBV2 and TRBJ1-3; D is ambiguous. CDR1 and CDR2 (germline): SNHLY, FYNNEI. The V and J ends lost 0 bases and 0 bases respectively, with 3 bases between them. The CDR3 loop spans 14 amino acids. CDR3 in amino acids: CASSEASSGNTIYF. The CDR3 DNA reads TGTGCCAGCAGTGAAGCAAGCTCTGGAAACACCATATATTTT.

This sequence joins TRBV21-1 and TRBJ2-7; the table calls TRBD2, which could not be checked here. TRBV21-1 is labeled a pseudogene. This CDR3 region has 14 residues. The CDR3: CASSNLLAGDSVGV. CDR3 nucleotides: TGTGCCAGCAGCAACTTGCTAGCGGGAGACTCTGTCGGGGTC.

The rearrangement links TRBV5-1 to TRBJ2-1; unclear D gene. Germline V gene sequence: CDR1 SGHRS, CDR2 YFSETQ. The CDR3 is 14 residues long. The V end lost 0 bases, the J end lost 5 bases, and 9 bases lay between the germline ends. Written as DNA, the CDR3 is TGCGCCAGCAGCTTGGCACTATCTAACAATGAGCAGTTCTTC. This encodes CASSLALSNNEQFF.